What follows is one T cell receptor (beta chain) and its context. In the original analysis: Using reference gene primer amplification, nucleated cell counts were estimated. Method: immunoSEQ multiplex PCR; TCRdb's copy keeps in-frame clones and lacks some. For V, J and clone size, that table is used; D and trimming come from the DNA. The sample holds hundreds of thousands of clones, roughly 87% seen once. This sample was included in a study of blood T cell repertoires in COVID-19. Study-wide background: Italy, Spain and the United States were the sources of the convalescent and acute COVID-19 samples. In each case, the material was cDNA or gDNA derived from T cells, B-cell-depleted T cells, or PBMCs.

V was clipped by 2 bases and J by 2 bases, with 10 bases between them. This CDR3 is built from 15 residues. In germline, CDR1 is SGHTA, CDR2 FQGNSA. The source is a man aged 18 to 29 with active or convalescent COVID-19. This chain joins TRBV7-2 and TRBJ1-5; D unclear. The sequenced sample consisted of peripheral blood. CDR3 protein: CASSLSPGGNQPQHF. CDR3 DNA sequence: TGTGCCAGCAGCTTATCCCCGGGAGGCAATCAGCCCCAGCATTTT. Looking up the rest from reference TRBV7-2 and TRBJ1-5 gives the full variable domain: GAGVSQSPSNKVTEKGKDVELRCDPISGHTALYWYRQSLGQGLEFLIYFQGNSAPDKSGLPSDRFSAERTGGSVSTLTIQRTQQEDSAVYLCASSLSPGGNQPQHFGDGTRLSIL.